The TCR beta chain described here comes from a study of early T cells in non-severe SARS-CoV-2 infection. Background on the study: Investigators sequenced bulk RNA drawn from unsorted whole blood, and chains remained unpaired.

In this sample, this clonotype is medium-sized (0.01 to 0.1%). Individual cDNA molecules received unique molecular identifiers. TCRdb re-called the 5' RACE reads through MiXCR, storing one row per CDR3 protein. The repertoire consists of more than 20,000 distinct CDR3 sequences, with 4% to 4.5% occurring once and the leading ten covering 1.4% to 1.5%. The sequenced material came from whole blood. The TCR comes from an adult who was a healthcare worker with PCR-confirmed SARS-CoV-2 infection or an uninfected control (not recorded which).

In DNA, the CDR3 is TGTGCCAGCAGCAGCCAGAGGGGACTAGCGGAAGCGGAGACCCAGTACTTC. It yields the protein CASSSQRGLAEAETQYF. The chain uses TRBV21-1 and TRBJ2-5; TRBD2, the table's D call, was not compared with the DNA. TRBV21-1 is marked as a pseudogene. The CDR3 is 17 residues long.